These 14 T cell receptor beta chains originate from one sample sequenced in a study of shared clonotypes between healthy human individuals. Clones were read by immunoSEQ multiplex PCR, and TCRdb kept only the in-frame ones, dropping some. Of roughly 680,000 clones listed, approximately 77% are singletons. The sample taken for sequencing was memory CD4+ T cells sorted from blood. The sample's subset: CD45RA-negative fraction. Receptors were obtained from a woman aged 30 to 39 in good health.

The chain combines TRBV5-4 with TRBJ1-4; D is perhaps TRBD1 (5 bases). The germline CDR1 and CDR2 sequences are SGHNT and YYREEE (reference sequence). This CDR3 contains 18 residues. Between the trimmed V and J ends, which lost 4 bases and 0 bases, there was a span of 19 bases. The CDR3, as DNA: TGTGCCAGCAGCATGGCTGGGGGGAAGAGTGCAACTAATGAAAAACTGTTTTTT. Protein product: CASSMAGGKSATNEKLFF.

This clone showed up just a few times. V is TRBV6-4 and J is TRBJ1-5; a possible D gene is TRBD1 (6 bases). CDR1 and CDR2 (germline): MRHNA, SNTAGT. CDR3 size: 13 residues. The V end lost 5 bases, the J end lost 1 base, and 6 bases lay between the germline ends. The CDR3 loop reads CASSTGSNQPQHF. In nucleotides, the CDR3 is TGTGCCAGCAGTACAGGGAGCAATCAGCCCCAGCATTTT.

Points on this clone: One junction end does not reproduce the germline sequence, and a read error may be involved. This sequence joins TRBV18 and TRBJ2-4, with D perhaps matching TRBD1 (6 bases). The CDR3 consists of 13 residues. The germline V gene encodes CDR1 KGHSH and CDR2 LQKENI. The CDR3 sequence is CASSPPTGQIQYF. The CDR3 nucleotides are TGTGCCAGCTCCCCACCGACGGGACAAATTCAGTACTTC.

The rearrangement links TRBV27 to TRBJ2-1; no clear D. This CDR3 contains 15 residues. Germline CDR1 MNHEY, CDR2 SMNVEV (reference sequence). Trimming removed 5 bases at V and 0 bases at J, with 11 bases between. The CDR3 coding sequence is TGTGCCAGCAGTCCCGGGTCAAGCTCCTACAATGAGCAGTTCTTC. Its protein product is CASSPGSSSYNEQFF.

The V call is TRBV6-1, the J call TRBJ2-1; D is uncertain. This CDR3 is built from 14 residues. CDR1 is MNHNS and CDR2 is SASEGT in the germline V gene. The V end was cut by 5 bases, the J end by 4 bases, with 12 bases between. Here the CDR3 DNA reads TGTGCCAGCAGTCCCCCTGACATGTACAATGAGCAGTTCTTC. As protein: CASSPPDMYNEQFF.

This clone was counted only a few times. The chain links TRBV28 to TRBJ2-2; the D is unclear. Germline lookup yields CDR1 MDHEN and CDR2 SYDVKM. Trimming took off 8 bases at V and 0 bases at J, with 7 bases between the two ends. The CDR3 covers 13 residues. CDR3 bases: TGTGCCAGCGTTGGGTCGAACACCGGGGAGCTGTTTTTT. Translated: CASVGSNTGELFF.

This clone has more than one count but fewer than ten. With a much larger clone just one base away, this may be a read error. V gene TRBV11-2 combines with J gene TRBJ2-2; no definite D call. CDR1 is SGHAT and CDR2 is FQNNGV in the germline V gene. This CDR3 region has 12 residues. The V end lost 0 bases, the J end lost 7 bases, and 3 bases lay between the germline ends. CDR3 DNA: TGTGCCAGCAGCTTAGAAGTCGGGGAGCTGTTTTTT. It translates to CASSLEVGELFF.

DNA for the CDR3: TGCGCCAGCAGCTTGACCCCAAGCAATCAGCCCCAGCATTTT. This sequence encodes CASSLTPSNQPQHF. The V and J genes are TRBV5-1 and TRBJ1-5; no reliable D call. Germline V gene data show CDR1 as SGHRS and CDR2 as YFSETQ. The length of the CDR3 is 14 residues. V was pared by 1 base and J by 1 base, with 6 bases between.

The CDR3 DNA is TGTGCCAGCAGTTTACGGTCCCAGCCGACAGAGATTAATGAAAAACTGTTTTTT. It translates to CASSLRSQPTEINEKLFF. This chain joins TRBV27 and TRBJ1-4; D perhaps matches TRBD1 (5 bases). Germline CDR1 and CDR2: MNHEY and SMNVEV (reference sequence). The CDR3 has 18 residues. Trimming cost V 2 bases and J 4 bases, with 20 bases left between them.

The CDR3 region has the DNA TGTGCCAGCAGCTTTCCCCTGGGAGCGGGAGAGACCCAGTACTTC. The encoded protein is CASSFPLGAGETQYF. The chain employs TRBV7-9 and TRBJ2-5; D possibly corresponds to TRBD2 (6 bases). CDR3 length: 15 residues. Looked up from germline, CDR1 is SEHNR and CDR2 is FQNEAQ (reference sequence). V dropped 3 bases and J dropped 4 bases, with 15 bases sitting between them.

The chain uses TRBV5-1 and TRBJ2-1; 11 positions match TRBD2. Losses at the gene ends were 1 base for V and 7 bases for J; bases not matched to a gene: 4. CDR3 length equals 15 residues. In germline, CDR1 is SGHRS, CDR2 YFSETQ. The CDR3 loop reads CASSLTGLAVNEQFF. The CDR3 DNA follows: TGCGCCAGCAGCTTGACGGGACTAGCGGTGAATGAGCAGTTCTTC. The full variable domain, in which reference TRBV5-1 and TRBJ2-1 provide the parts outside the CDR3, is KAGVTQTPRYLIKTRGQQVTLSCSPISGHRSVSWYQQTPGQGLQFLFEYFSETQRNKGNFPGRFSGRQFSNSRSEMNVSTLELGDSALYLCASSLTGLAVNEQFFGPGTRLTVL.

The chain links TRBV30 to TRBJ1-6; D perhaps matches TRBD1 (6 bases). The CDR3 contains 13 residues. V was clipped by 4 bases and J by 7 bases, with 11 bases between them. Germline loops: CDR1 GTSNPN, CDR2 SVGIG (reference sequence). The CDR3 protein is CAWTGQLNSPLHF. The CDR3 DNA is TGTGCCTGGACAGGACAGCTAAATTCACCCCTCCACTTT.

The chain links TRBV27 to TRBJ2-2, with 9 bases identical to TRBD1. The CDR3 runs 16 residues. Germline lookup yields CDR1 MNHEY and CDR2 SMNVEV (reference sequence). V shed 2 bases, J shed 1 base, and the junction held 2 bases outside the gene matches. CDR3 coding DNA: TGTGCCAGCAGTTTACTGGGACAGGGGAACACCGGGGAGCTGTTTTTT. Its protein product is CASSLLGQGNTGELFF.

The V gene is TRBV4-1, the J gene TRBJ2-5; no definite D call. V gave up 0 bases and J gave up 11 bases, with 19 bases separating them. The V gene's germline CDR1 is MGHRA and CDR2 YSYEKL. The CDR3 is 15 residues long. The CDR3, as DNA: TGCGCCAGCAGCCAAGAGGCTTCCCTTGGGCGATGGCAGTACTTC. It yields the protein CASSQEASLGRWQYF.